The entry below gives a single T cell receptor (beta chain) sequence along with its context. This specimen comes from a study of control samples from healthy donors and cancer patients. V shed 0 bases, J shed 13 bases, and the junction held 6 bases outside the gene matches. This CDR3 comprises 14 residues. Germline CDR1 LNHNV, CDR2 YYDKDF (reference sequence). TCRdb's table, derived via immunoSEQ multiplex PCR, lists solely in-frame clones and lacks some. The data hold some 140,000 clones, with around 94% observed a single time. The V call is TRBV15, the J call TRBJ1-6; 7 bases line up with TRBD1. Input material: PBMCs. The source is a man aged 60 to 75 with colorectal cancer. CDR3 in DNA: TGTGCCACCAGCAGAGATCGGGACAGATCCCCCCTCCACTTT. This gives the protein CATSRDRDRSPLHF.